This T cell receptor (beta chain) was captured in a study of shared clonotypes between healthy human individuals. The overall study: Per-donor plates numbered three CD4 naive, three CD4 memory, two CD8 naive and one CD8 memory. Study conclusions and caveats: Naive subsets tended to show greater estimated richness than memory subsets.

The deep-level immunoSEQ assay was used. Using immunoSEQ multiplex PCR, the repertoire was profiled, and TCRdb retains in-frame clones only, with some absent. In the table there are millions of clones, around 96% of which are singletons. Terminally differentiated effector memory CD45RA+ cells were excluded from the naive CD8 cells, which were CD45RO-negative and positively selected for CCR7. Regarding this clone: The antigen is undetermined.

Material: naive CD8+ T cells sorted from blood. This receptor was identified in a man aged 18 to 30 in good health.

CDR3 DNA sequence: TGTGCCAGCAGTGAGACAGGGGAGGGGGCTAATGAAAAACTGTTTTTT. This sequence encodes CASSETGEGANEKLFF. This chain links TRBV6-1 with TRBJ1-4, with 8 nucleotides matching TRBD1. Germline values: CDR1 MNHNS, CDR2 SASEGT. The CDR3 runs 16 residues. V dropped 3 bases and J dropped 3; count of bases not matched to a gene: 6.